These 12 T cell receptor beta chains were all obtained from the same sample, sequenced in a study of response to subunit inactivated influenza vaccine. TCRdb recomputed calls from the RT-PCR reads with MiXCR, one row per CDR3 protein. The top ten hold around 10% of the sample, which has hundreds of thousands of distinct CDR3 sequences, approximately 21% seen once. The sample here was PBMCs from blood, taken about 20 months after vaccination. The receptor source for this set is a man aged 50 to 69 who received an inactivated influenza vaccine.

This clonotype was seen more than once but under ten times. The chain links TRBV7-3 to TRBJ1-1; a possible D gene is TRBD1 (6 bases). Germline CDR1 is SGHTA and CDR2 is FQGTGA. This CDR3 contains 15 residues. V was shortened by 5 bases and J by 0 bases, with 13 bases between the two germline ends. The CDR3 sequence: CASSNIGGLNTEAFF. DNA of the CDR3: TGTGCCAGCAGCAATATAGGGGGGTTGAACACTGAAGCTTTCTTT.

The table lists this clonotype with many counts. V and J are TRBV5-1 and TRBJ1-5; the D gene is possibly TRBD1 (6 bases). The ends were cut back, 4 bases at V and 4 bases at J, with 12 bases in the middle. From germline, CDR1 is SGHRS and CDR2 YFSETQ. This CDR3 contains 14 residues. CDR3: CASSPDSLNQPQHF. In DNA, the CDR3 is TGCGCCAGCAGCCCGGACAGCCTGAATCAGCCCCAGCATTTT.

This clonotype appeared a few times. The V and J genes are TRBV29-1 and TRBJ2-2, with D possibly being TRBD2 (6 bases). V was shortened by 7 bases and J by 2 bases, with 14 bases between the two germline ends. The CDR3 spans 14 residues. In germline, CDR1 is SQVTM, CDR2 ANQGSEA. CDR3 amino acids: CSAEDYLNTGELFF. Written as DNA, the CDR3 is TGCAGCGCCGAGGACTATCTCAACACCGGGGAGCTGTTTTTT.

The chain couples TRBV12-3 or TRBV12-4 to TRBJ1-2, with unresolved D. The germline V and J ends were trimmed by 6 bases and 4 bases, with 15 bases remaining between them. The length of the CDR3 is 14 residues. CDR3 coding DNA: TGTGCCAGCAGGGAGACCCCTTCTAGCTATGGCTACACCTTC. As protein: CASRETPSSYGYTF.

This chain connects TRBV7-9 to TRBJ2-5; a possible D gene is TRBD2 (5 bases). Germline CDR1 is SEHNR and CDR2 is FQNEAQ (reference sequence). The CDR3 covers 15 residues. With 0 bases removed from V and 5 bases from J, the gap between germline ends came to 13 bases. The CDR3 spells CASSLAGVLGETQYF. The CDR3 nucleotides are TGTGCCAGCAGCTTAGCCGGGGTTCTGGGGGAGACCCAGTACTTC.

The sample holds many counts of this clonotype. The chain employs TRBV5-1 and TRBJ1-2; TRBD1 agrees at 7 bases. The CDR3 covers 13 residues. Germline CDR1 and CDR2: SGHRS and YFSETQ. After removal of 4 bases from V and 2 bases from J, the junction contained 2 bases not matched to a gene. CDR3 sequence: CASSKGQNYGYTF. In DNA, the CDR3 is TGCGCCAGCAGCAAGGGACAGAACTATGGCTACACCTTC.

This clonotype was counted only a few times. The chain carries TRBV5-6 and TRBJ2-1; 10 nucleotides line up with TRBD1. Germline CDR1 SGHDT, CDR2 YYEEEE. The CDR3 consists of 15 residues. J was trimmed by 3 bases and V by 3 bases; bases with no gene match: 3. CDR3 residues: CASSWGQGNYNEQFF. The CDR3 DNA is TGTGCCAGCAGCTGGGGACAGGGGAACTACAATGAGCAGTTCTTC.

CDR3 nucleotide sequence: TGTGCCAGCAGCCGACACCGCAATCAGCCCCAGCATTTT. This gives the protein CASSRHRNQPQHF. The V call is TRBV7-2, the J call TRBJ1-5; D call uncertain. The CDR3 runs 13 residues. CDR1 is SGHTA and CDR2 is FQGNSA in the germline V gene. With 5 bases removed from V and 2 bases from J, the gap between germline ends came to 7 bases. Looking up the rest from reference TRBV7-2 and TRBJ1-5 gives the full variable domain: GAGVSQSPSNKVTEKGKDVELRCDPISGHTALYWYRQSLGQGLEFLIYFQGNSAPDKSGLPSDRFSAERTGGSVSTLTIQRTQQEDSAVYLCASSRHRNQPQHFGDGTRLSIL.

This clonotype has at least ten counts. The J gene is TRBJ1-1, the V gene TRBV5-1, with TRBD1 matching 7 bases. CDR1 is SGHRS and CDR2 is YFSETQ in the germline V gene. The CDR3 runs 15 residues. Unmatched junction bases numbered 6, after V lost 4 bases and J lost 0 bases. CDR3 bases: TGCGCCAGCAGCACCCGGGACAGATTGAACACTGAAGCTTTCTTT. This encodes CASSTRDRLNTEAFF.

This chain joins TRBV5-6 and TRBJ2-5; D not certain. Trimming shortened V by 3 bases and J by 4 bases, and 4 bases separated the two germline ends. CDR1 and CDR2 from the germline V gene are SGHDT and YYEEEE. This CDR3 contains 11 residues. The CDR3 nucleotides read TGTGCCAGCAGCTACGCAGAGACCCAGTACTTC. Its protein product is CASSYAETQYF. The entire variable domain, with the rest obtained from reference TRBV5-6 and TRBJ2-5, is as follows: DAGVTQSPTHLIKTRGQQVTLRCSPKSGHDTVSWYQQALGQGPQFIFQYYEEEERQRGNFPDRFSGHQFPNYSSELNVNALLLGDSALYLCASSYAETQYFGPGTRLLVL.

The chain employs TRBV4-1 and TRBJ2-7; D gene ambiguous. Germline V lookup: CDR1 MGHRA, CDR2 YSYEKL. The V end lost 0 bases, the J end lost 6 bases, and 9 bases lay between the germline ends. CDR3 size: 13 residues. The CDR3 loop reads CASSQDLILEQYF. The CDR3 DNA reads TGCGCCAGCAGCCAAGATCTAATCCTCGAGCAGTACTTC.

The table lists this clonotype with many counts. At one end the junction does not follow the germline gene, possibly because of a read error. The chain is built from TRBV7-6 and TRBJ2-3; 7 nucleotides agree with TRBD2. Per the germline V gene, CDR1 is SGHVS and CDR2 is FNYEAQ. The CDR3 loop spans 13 amino acids. The chain's CDR3 is CASSPGRSDTQYF. CDR3 bases: TGCGCCAGCAGCCCCGGGAGGTCGGATACGCAGTATTTT.